The 3 T cell receptor beta chains presented below share a single source sample, sequenced in a study of T cells in Graves' hyperthyroidism and ophthalmopathy. RNA transcripts were the template for amplifying TCR beta CDR3 regions. Carried out on the TCR CDR3, a first-round RT-PCR used the HTBI primer set. Each CDR3 protein gets one entry after TCRdb re-called the multiplex PCR reads with MiXCR. The table has 660,000 or so distinct CDR3 sequences, less than 25% seen once. Sequencing was performed on blood. The receptors come from a young man with Graves' ophthalmopathy.

This clonotype has more than one count but fewer than ten. The V call is TRBV28, the J call TRBJ1-5; 9 bases agree with TRBD1. The CDR3 has 16 amino acids. Germline assignment: CDR1 MDHEN and CDR2 SYDVKM. The V segment lost 6 bases and the J segment 3 bases; nucleotides outside the gene matches: 9. The chain's CDR3 is CASSRTDRGVNQPQHF. CDR3 nucleotide sequence: TGTGCCAGCAGCAGAACAGACAGGGGGGTCAATCAGCCCCAGCATTTT.

CDR3 sequence: CASSAGQGAGKLFF. The CDR3 coding sequence is TGTGCCAGCAGCGCGGGACAGGGCGCCGGAAAACTGTTTTTT. V usage is TRBV7-2 and J usage is TRBJ1-4; 9 bases are a match to TRBD1. Losses at the gene ends were 5 bases for V and 10 bases for J; bases not matched to a gene: 8. The CDR3 is made up of 14 amino acids. Per germline, CDR1 SGHTA and CDR2 FQGNSA.

This clonotype has a handful of counts. V is TRBV27 and J is TRBJ2-1; TRBD2 matches at 9 bases. In germline, CDR1 is MNHEY, CDR2 SMNVEV (reference sequence). The CDR3 spans 14 residues. The trim removed 10 bases at V and 8 bases at J, leaving 12 bases unmatched. In DNA form, the CDR3 reads TGTGCCACCTCCTGGGCGGGAGGGTTGGATGAGCAGTTCTTC. It specifies CATSWAGGLDEQFF.